This T cell receptor beta chain is drawn from a study of CD8 T cells in ankylosing spondylitis. Findings and caveats of the study: Disease-linked clones were found to be CD8+ and relatively rare in peripheral blood. Reportedly, disease-linked clones are significantly enriched in ankylosing spondylitis patients' matched synovial fluid.

This clonotype was detected ten times or more. The antigen remains undetermined. Trimming took off 3 bases at V and 2 bases at J, with 13 bases between the two ends. This CDR3 comprises 14 residues. Germline CDR1 DFQATT, CDR2 SNEGSKA (reference sequence). The authors made TCR beta libraries by quantitative 5'-RACE with molecular barcodes. TCRdb reprocessed the 5' RACE reads via MiXCR and lists one record per CDR3 protein. The sample has more than 300,000 distinct CDR3 sequences, about 9.9% seen once. Sequenced input: blood, either unsorted or a sorted T cell fraction (not recorded which). This receptor was obtained from a female donor with ankylosing spondylitis or in good health (not recorded which). The gene calls are TRBV20-1 and TRBJ2-5, with D uncertain. CDR3 coding DNA: TGCAGTGCTAGTCCCAGTCAAAGTCAAGAGACCCAGTACTTC. Amino acids: CSASPSQSQETQYF.